Following are 26 T cell receptor beta chains from one sample sequenced in a study of blood T cell repertoires in COVID-19. Measured with immunoSEQ multiplex PCR; TCRdb has only the in-frame clones, and not every one. The sample contains just over 150,000 clones, 70% to 85% of which appear only once. Sequenced: peripheral blood. Receptor source: a woman aged 45-60 years with acute or convalescent COVID-19.

Written as DNA, the CDR3 is TGTGCCAGCAGCTCCGGGTACGAGCAGTACTTC. It encodes CASSSGYEQYF. The chain carries TRBV5-4 and TRBJ2-7; D not resolved. V lost 3 bases and J lost 4, with 5 bases in between. This CDR3 contains 11 residues. Germline values: CDR1 SGHNT, CDR2 YYREEE (reference sequence).

The chain links TRBV19 to TRBJ1-4, with D maybe TRBD1 (5 bases). Trimming took 4 bases from V and 8 from J, leaving 17 bases between them. CDR1 LNHDA and CDR2 SQIVND come from the germline V gene (reference sequence). This CDR3 comprises 15 residues. CDR3: CASSKSTARTEKLFF. The CDR3 region has the DNA TGTGCCAGTAGTAAGTCGACAGCCCGGACAGAAAAACTGTTTTTT.

V gene TRBV15 combines with J gene TRBJ1-5; D is unresolved. The germline CDR1 and CDR2 sequences are LNHNV and YYDKDF (reference sequence). The V end was cut by 0 bases, the J end by 6 bases, with 6 bases between. This CDR3 is built from 13 residues. The DNA for the CDR3 is TGTGCCACCAGCAGAGATCCCGGTCAGCCCCAGCATTTT. This translates into CATSRDPGQPQHF.

The genes are TRBV11-1 and TRBJ2-1; D unresolved. Trimming took 5 bases from V and 6 from J, leaving 14 bases between them. Germline CDR1 is SGHAT and CDR2 is FQDESV (reference sequence). The CDR3 has 14 residues. The DNA of the CDR3 is TGTGCCAGCAGCCTAGGAGAGGCCTTCAATGAGCAGTTCTTC. Residues: CASSLGEAFNEQFF.

The genes are TRBV6-1 and TRBJ1-1; 8 nucleotides line up with TRBD1. The CDR3 has 14 residues. The V segment lost 3 bases and the J segment 4 bases; nucleotides outside the gene matches: 4. From germline, CDR1 is MNHNS and CDR2 SASEGT. The CDR3 spells CASSDRGRLTEAFF. The CDR3 region has the DNA TGTGCCAGCAGTGACAGGGGGCGTCTCACTGAAGCTTTCTTT.

The rearrangement links TRBV11-3 to TRBJ2-7, with 7 bases fitting TRBD2. The V segment lost 6 bases and the J segment 3 bases; nucleotides outside the gene matches: 8. This CDR3 comprises 14 residues. Germline lookup yields CDR1 SGHNT and CDR2 YENEEA. CDR3 DNA: TGTGCCAGCAGTCCGCGGGGGTTTGTCTACGAGCAGTACTTC. Protein product: CASSPRGFVYEQYF. The full variable domain, in which reference TRBV11-3 and TRBJ2-7 provide the parts outside the CDR3, is EAGVVQSPRYKIIEKKQPVAFWCNPISGHNTLYWYLQNLGQGPELLIRYENEEAVDDSQLPKDRFSAERLKGVDSTLKIQPAELGDSAVYLCASSPRGFVYEQYFGPGTRLTVT.

This chain links TRBV5-4 with TRBJ2-7; unclear D gene. The CDR3 consists of 13 residues. Germline V gives CDR1 SGHNT, CDR2 YYREEE (reference sequence). Trimming stripped 0 bases from V and 6 bases from J, with 10 bases between. The CDR3 DNA is TGTGCCAGCAGCTTGGCCCCCAGATCCGAGCAGTACTTC. Residues: CASSLAPRSEQYF.

The J gene is TRBJ1-2, the V gene TRBV7-2, with a possible D match to TRBD1 (5 bases). The CDR3 is made up of 14 amino acids. The V and J ends lost 5 bases and 3 bases respectively, with 13 bases between them. CDR1 and CDR2 (germline): SGHTA, FQGNSA. DNA for the CDR3: TGTGCCAGCAGCCCTTGGAGGGGTGACTATGGCTACACCTTC. Its translation is CASSPWRGDYGYTF.

This rearrangement joins TRBV2 to TRBJ1-2; tentative D call: TRBD1 (5 bases). Trimming left V 0 bases short and J 3 bases short, with 11 bases between. The CDR3 loop spans 15 amino acids. Germline-derived CDR1 and CDR2 are SNHLY and FYNNEI. CDR3: CASSEAAGRYYGYTF. The CDR3 coding sequence is TGTGCCAGCAGTGAAGCGGCAGGGAGGTACTATGGCTACACCTTC.

The chain uses TRBV5-1 and TRBJ2-4; D might be TRBD1 (5 bases). The CDR3 extends over 14 amino acids. Germline assignment: CDR1 SGHRS and CDR2 YFSETQ. V lost 5 bases and J 7 bases, leaving 16 bases between the germline ends. The CDR3 sequence: CASSEAGRRNIQYF. For the CDR3, the DNA is TGCGCCAGCAGTGAAGCAGGGCGGCGGAACATTCAGTACTTC.

The chain links TRBV4-3 to TRBJ2-2; perhaps TRBD2 as D (6 bases). CDR1 and CDR2 (germline): LGHNA, YSLEER. The CDR3 is 15 residues long. V was trimmed by 3 bases and J by 1 base, leaving 9 bases between them. CDR3 amino acids: CASSQLSGNTGELFF. The CDR3 coding sequence is TGCGCCAGCAGCCAGCTTAGCGGGAACACCGGGGAGCTGTTTTTT.

This rearrangement joins TRBV3-1 (or the pseudogene TRBV3-2) to TRBJ2-5, with 8 bases fitting TRBD2. With 4 bases clipped from V and 4 bases from J, the junction kept 11 bases outside the gene matches. The CDR3 contains 16 residues. The germline V gene encodes CDR1 LGHDT and CDR2 YNNKEL (reference sequence). CDR3 sequence reads: CASSPTGLAVSETQYF. The DNA for the CDR3 is TGTGCCAGCAGCCCGACCGGACTAGCTGTTTCAGAGACCCAGTACTTC.

The gene calls are TRBV25-1 and TRBJ1-1; TRBD1 might be the D (6 bases). The CDR3 is 15 residues long. CDR1 and CDR2 (germline): MGHDK, SYGVNS. The V end was cut by 6 bases, the J end by 2 bases, with 16 bases between. DNA for the CDR3: TGTGCCAGCAGGGAAAGGGGGGGCGATAACACTGAAGCTTTCTTT. Its translation is CASRERGGDNTEAFF.

The gene calls are TRBV7-2 and TRBJ1-5; D gene ambiguous. V was shortened by 0 bases and J by 9 bases, with 12 bases between the two germline ends. This CDR3 contains 14 residues. In germline, CDR1 is SGHTA, CDR2 FQGNSA. CDR3 DNA: TGTGCCAGCAGCTTAGCTAACTCCCCGATGCCCCAGCATTTT. Protein sequence: CASSLANSPMPQHF.

The chain joins TRBV7-3 to TRBJ2-7; 7 bases map to TRBD2. The CDR3 runs 14 residues. V shed 4 bases and J 0 bases; nucleotides not matched to a gene: 3. CDR1 and CDR2 from the germline V gene are SGHTA and FQGTGA. The CDR3 region has the DNA TGTGCCAGCAGCTCAACTAGCGACTCCTACGAGCAGTACTTC. It codes for CASSSTSDSYEQYF.

V usage is TRBV11-2 and J usage is TRBJ2-5, with unresolved D. The CDR3 totals 16 residues. Germline V gene data show CDR1 as SGHAT and CDR2 as FQNNGV. V lost 4 bases and J 2 bases, leaving 17 bases between the germline ends. The CDR3 region is CASSSSPAVEQETQYF. CDR3 DNA sequence: TGTGCCAGCAGCTCGTCTCCCGCCGTGGAGCAAGAGACCCAGTACTTC.

This clone was counted once. The rearrangement joins TRBV7-2 to TRBJ2-2, with a possible D match to TRBD1 (6 bases). The CDR3 is 15 residues long. V lost 4 bases and J 5 bases, leaving 14 bases between the germline ends. Germline CDR1 is SGHTA and CDR2 is FQGNSA. CDR3 DNA sequence: TGTGCCAGCAGCTCGTCTCAGAGGGGGACCGGGGAGCTGTTTTTT. Residues: CASSSSQRGTGELFF.

V and J are TRBV19 and TRBJ1-5, with 9 positions matching TRBD1. This CDR3 is 13 amino acids long. V shed 6 bases, J shed 7 bases, and the junction held 4 bases outside the gene matches. Germline values: CDR1 LNHDA, CDR2 SQIVND (reference sequence). CDR3 nucleotides: TGTGCCAGTAGGGGGACAGGGAACCAGCCCCAGCATTTT. Protein: CASRGTGNQPQHF.

The chain carries TRBV19 and TRBJ1-1, with D maybe TRBD1 (5 bases). Germline V CDR1 and CDR2: LNHDA, SQIVND (reference sequence). With 6 bases removed from V and 1 base from J, the gap between germline ends came to 12 bases. The CDR3 spans 14 residues. The CDR3 loop reads CASRRDLQNTEAFF. The CDR3 DNA reads as TGTGCCAGTAGACGGGACTTACAGAACACTGAAGCTTTCTTT.

CDR3 sequence (DNA): TGCGCCAGCAGCGTGACTAGCGGGGGATCCTACAATGAGCAGTTCTTC. Translated: CASSVTSGGSYNEQFF. The rearrangement uses TRBV5-1 and TRBJ2-1, with 12 bases matching TRBD2. Per the germline V gene, CDR1 is SGHRS and CDR2 is YFSETQ. The CDR3 length is 16 residues. After removal of 4 bases from V and 1 base from J, the junction contained 3 bases not matched to a gene.

The gene calls are TRBV6-4 and TRBJ1-4, with 10 bases aligning to TRBD1. The CDR3 totals 15 residues. Trimming took 3 bases from V and 6 from J; bases not matched to a gene: 4. CDR1 MRHNA and CDR2 SNTAGT come from the germline V gene. CDR3 residues: CASSEFGTGDEKLFF. The CDR3 DNA reads as TGTGCCAGCAGTGAATTCGGGACAGGGGATGAAAAACTGTTTTTT.

This clone appeared once. V gene TRBV3-1 (or the pseudogene TRBV3-2) combines with J gene TRBJ2-1, with 9 positions matching TRBD2. In germline, CDR1 is LGHDT, CDR2 YNNKEL (reference sequence). The CDR3 is 15 amino acids. J was trimmed by 5 bases and V by 8 bases; bases with no gene match: 10. The CDR3 sequence: CASGKRGAPNNEQFF. Written as DNA, the CDR3 is TGTGCCAGCGGTAAGCGGGGGGCACCAAACAATGAGCAGTTCTTC.

In its sample, this clone was seen a few times. The chain employs TRBV27 and TRBJ2-3, with D perhaps matching TRBD1 (5 bases). Germline loops: CDR1 MNHEY, CDR2 SMNVEV (reference sequence). The CDR3 loop spans 14 amino acids. Trimming stripped 3 bases from V and 3 bases from J, with 10 bases between. In DNA, the CDR3 is TGTGCCAGCAGTTTGACAGAATCTACAGATACGCAGTATTTT. The encoded protein is CASSLTESTDTQYF.

The count of this clone is one. The gene calls are TRBV6-6 and TRBJ1-1, with D possibly being TRBD1 (6 bases). V lost 2 bases to trimming and J lost 11 bases, with 9 bases between them. From germline, CDR1 is MNHNY and CDR2 SVGAGI (reference sequence). The CDR3 runs 11 residues. CDR3 bases: TGTGCCAGCAGTTACCTTCAGGGGGCTTTCTTT. Translated: CASSYLQGAFF.

The chain couples TRBV2 to TRBJ2-3; TRBD2 matches at 10 bases. This CDR3 has 17 residues. V was pared by 2 bases and J by 6 bases, with 11 bases of the junction left unmatched. Germline values: CDR1 SNHLY, CDR2 FYNNEI. The CDR3 nucleotides are TGTGCCAGCAGTGAAAAGCGGGGGGGCCAATTTCGGGATACGCAGTATTTT. It codes for CASSEKRGGQFRDTQYF.

The chain uses TRBV19 and TRBJ2-1, with D maybe TRBD2 (6 bases). This CDR3 is 17 amino acids long. Trimming pared 10 bases from V and 7 bases from J, leaving 29 bases between. The germline gives CDR1 LNHDA, CDR2 SQIVND (reference sequence). In DNA, the CDR3 is TGTGCCACTACGCCTTCCCGAAGACTAGGGGTCGAGAATGAGCAGTTCTTC. It translates to CATTPSRRLGVENEQFF.